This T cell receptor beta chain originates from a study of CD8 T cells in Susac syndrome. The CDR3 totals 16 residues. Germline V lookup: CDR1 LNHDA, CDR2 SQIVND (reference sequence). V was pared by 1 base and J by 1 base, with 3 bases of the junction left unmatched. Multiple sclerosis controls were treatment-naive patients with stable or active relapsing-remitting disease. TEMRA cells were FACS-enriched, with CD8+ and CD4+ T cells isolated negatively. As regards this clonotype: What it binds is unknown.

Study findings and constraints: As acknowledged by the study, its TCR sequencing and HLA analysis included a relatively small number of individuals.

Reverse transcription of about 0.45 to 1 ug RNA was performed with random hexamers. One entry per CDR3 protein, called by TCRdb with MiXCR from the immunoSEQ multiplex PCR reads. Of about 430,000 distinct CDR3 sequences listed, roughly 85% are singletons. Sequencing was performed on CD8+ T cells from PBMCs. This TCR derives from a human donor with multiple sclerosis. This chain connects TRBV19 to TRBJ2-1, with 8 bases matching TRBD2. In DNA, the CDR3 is TGTGCCAGTAGTATAGTAGGGACTAGTTCCTACAATGAGCAGTTCTTC. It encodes CASSIVGTSSYNEQFF. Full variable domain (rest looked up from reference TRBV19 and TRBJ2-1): DGGITQSPKYLFRKEGQNVTLSCEQNLNHDAMYWYRQDPGQGLRLIYYSQIVNDFQKGDIAEGYSVSREKKESFPLTVTSAQKNPTAFYLCASSIVGTSSYNEQFFGPGTRLTVL.